These T cell receptor beta chains were read from a single sample in a study of blood T cell repertoires in COVID-19. Repertoires were generated with immunoSEQ multiplex PCR, while TCRdb's copy carries only in-frame clones and drops some. This table holds a few hundred thousand clones, about 87% found once. Sequencing was done on a sample of peripheral blood. Receptor source: a woman between 45 and 60 years old with COVID-19, enrolled during active disease. CDR3s include the opening cysteine and the closing phenylalanine or tryptophan. D genes are given only for firm matches. Rows may omit the clone size; those that give it use once, few, many or a size class.

D gene	V gene	J gene	clone size	CDR3 DNA	CDR3 protein
TRBD1	TRBV6-6	TRBJ1-1	-	TGTGCCAGCACTACAGGGGACTCGTGGGGTGAAGCTTTCTTT	CASTTGDSWGEAFF
-	TRBV30	TRBJ1-5	few	TGTGCCTGGAGTGTTCCCGGACTGGGATCTAATCAGCCCCAGCATTTT	CAWSVPGLGSNQPQHF
TRBD1	TRBV7-9	TRBJ1-1	-	TGTGCCAGCATCCGGACAGGGGGAACGACTGAAGCTTTCTTT	CASIRTGGTTEAFF
TRBD1	TRBV19	TRBJ2-3	-	TGTGCCAGTAGTCCGCGACAGGGGAGGACAGATACGCAGTATTTT	CASSPRQGRTDTQYF
TRBD2	TRBV19	TRBJ2-7	-	TGTGCCAGTAGTTTTCGACTAGCGGGTGCCTACGAGCAGTACTTC	CASSFRLAGAYEQYF
TRBD2	TRBV9	TRBJ2-3	-	TGTGCCAGCAGCGAGGGGACTAGCGGGAGGATGTTGGGGAGCACAGATACGCAGTATTTT	CASSEGTSGRMLGSTDTQYF
TRBD1	TRBV27	TRBJ1-2	-	TGTGCCAGCAGTTTAGAAGGACAGGGGAGGAATGGCTACACCTTC	CASSLEGQGRNGYTF
TRBD2	TRBV2	TRBJ2-1	-	TGTGCCAGCAGTGACGGCGGGAGGCCGATCAATGAGCAGTTCTTC	CASSDGGRPINEQFF
TRBD1	TRBV7-9	TRBJ1-6	-	TGTGCCAGCAGTTCCGGGACAGTCAACGACTTCGGCAATTCACCCCTCCACTTT	CASSSGTVNDFGNSPLHF
-	TRBV5-8	TRBJ1-2	-	TGTGCCAGCAGCTTGGACAGGGTGAATCGCTACACCTTC	CASSLDRVNRYTF
TRBD2	TRBV3-1/TRBV3-2	TRBJ2-1	-	TGTGCCAGCAGCCGCGGGACTAGCGGCTTCAATGAGCAGTTCTTC	CASSRGTSGFNEQFF
-	TRBV5-4	TRBJ2-6	once	TGTGCCAGCAGGACAGTCTCTGGGGCCAACGTCCTGACTTTC	CASRTVSGANVLTF
TRBD1	TRBV5-1	TRBJ1-5	-	TGCGCCAGCAGCCCGGGGACAGGGGTAAGAAGCAATCAGCCCCAGCATTTT	CASSPGTGVRSNQPQHF
TRBD1	TRBV5-6	TRBJ2-1	-	TGTGCCAGCAGCTTATCCAGGGGGAATGAGCAGTTCTTC	CASSLSRGNEQFF
TRBD1	TRBV5-1	TRBJ2-5	-	TGCGCCAGCAGCCCTTACGACAGGGGACAAGAGACCCAGTACTTC	CASSPYDRGQETQYF
TRBD1	TRBV23-1	TRBJ1-4	-	TGCGCCAGCAGTTCCAACGGGACAGGGGTTGCGGAAAAACTGTTTTTT	CASSSNGTGVAEKLFF
TRBD1	TRBV7-2	TRBJ2-7	-	TGTGCCAGCAGCCTGACCGGGACAGTCTCCTACGAGCAGTACTTC	CASSLTGTVSYEQYF
-	TRBV9	TRBJ2-5	-	TGTGCCAGCAGCGTAGGGACTTTACAAGAGACCCAGTACTTC	CASSVGTLQETQYF